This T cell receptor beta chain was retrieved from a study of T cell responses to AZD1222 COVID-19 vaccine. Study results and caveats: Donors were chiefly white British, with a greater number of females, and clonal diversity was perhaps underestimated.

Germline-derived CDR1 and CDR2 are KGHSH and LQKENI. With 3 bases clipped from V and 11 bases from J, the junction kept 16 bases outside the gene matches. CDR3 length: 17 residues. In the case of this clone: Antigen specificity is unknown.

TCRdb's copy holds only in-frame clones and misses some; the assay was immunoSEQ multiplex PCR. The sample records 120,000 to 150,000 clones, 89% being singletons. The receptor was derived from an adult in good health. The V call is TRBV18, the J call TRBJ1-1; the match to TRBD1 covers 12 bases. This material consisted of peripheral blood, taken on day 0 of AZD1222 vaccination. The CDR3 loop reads CASSPPGTGGGGSSAFF. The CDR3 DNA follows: TGTGCCAGCTCACCCCCCGGGACAGGGGGCGGAGGGTCGTCGGCTTTCTTT.